The entry that follows covers one T cell receptor beta chain sequence. These data are taken from a study of blood T cell repertoires in COVID-19. The overall study: Nucleic acid was either cDNA or gDNA, and it came from T cells, B-cell-depleted T cells, or PBMCs.

Profiled with immunoSEQ multiplex PCR; TCRdb holds only in-frame clones, not every one. The data contain fewer than 110,000 clones, less than 85% of them singletons. This CDR3 has 14 residues. Trimming removed 6 bases at V and 1 base at J, with 9 bases between. The germline V gene has CDR1 MDHEN and CDR2 SYDVKM. Specimen: peripheral blood. The clonotype comes from a woman aged 70-85 years with active or convalescent COVID-19. J is TRBJ2-2 and V is TRBV28; TRBD1 might be the D (5 bases). CDR3 in DNA: TGTGCCAGCAGAACCGGACAGAACACCGGGGAGCTGTTTTTT. Its protein product is CASRTGQNTGELFF.